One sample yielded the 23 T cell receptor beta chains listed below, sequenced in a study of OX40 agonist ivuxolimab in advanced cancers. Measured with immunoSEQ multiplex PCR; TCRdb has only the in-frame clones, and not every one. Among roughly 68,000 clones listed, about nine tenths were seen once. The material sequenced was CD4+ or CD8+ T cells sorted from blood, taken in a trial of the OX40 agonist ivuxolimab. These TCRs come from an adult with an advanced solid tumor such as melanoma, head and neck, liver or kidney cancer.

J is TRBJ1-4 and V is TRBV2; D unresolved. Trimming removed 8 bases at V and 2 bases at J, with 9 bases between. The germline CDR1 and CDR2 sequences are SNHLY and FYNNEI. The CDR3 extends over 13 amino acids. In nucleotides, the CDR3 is TGTGCCAGCTGGGGAGGGACTAATGAAAAACTGTTTTTT. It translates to CASWGGTNEKLFF.

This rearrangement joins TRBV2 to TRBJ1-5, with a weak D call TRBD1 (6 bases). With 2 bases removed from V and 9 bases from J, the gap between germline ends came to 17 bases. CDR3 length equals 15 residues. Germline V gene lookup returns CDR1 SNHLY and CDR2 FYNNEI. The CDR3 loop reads CASSERAQGFGPQHF. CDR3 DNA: TGTGCCAGCAGTGAAAGGGCACAGGGCTTCGGGCCCCAGCATTTT.

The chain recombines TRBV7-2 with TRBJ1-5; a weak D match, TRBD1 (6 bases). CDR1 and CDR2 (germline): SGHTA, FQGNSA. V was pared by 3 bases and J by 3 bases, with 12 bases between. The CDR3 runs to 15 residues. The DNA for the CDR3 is TGTGCCAGCAGCTTGTCAGGGGAGGTCAATCAGCCCCAGCATTTT. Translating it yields CASSLSGEVNQPQHF.

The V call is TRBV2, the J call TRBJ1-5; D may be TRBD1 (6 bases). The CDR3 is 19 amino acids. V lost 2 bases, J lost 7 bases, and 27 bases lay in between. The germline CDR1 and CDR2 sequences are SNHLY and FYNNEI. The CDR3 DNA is TGTGCCAGCAGTGAATTACGGGTTGGGTTTGGGGGGGCCGCGCAGCCCCAGCATTTT. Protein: CASSELRVGFGGAAQPQHF.

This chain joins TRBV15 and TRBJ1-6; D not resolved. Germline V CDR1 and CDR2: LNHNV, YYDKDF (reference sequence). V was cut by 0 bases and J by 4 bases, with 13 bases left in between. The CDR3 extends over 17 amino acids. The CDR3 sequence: CATSRDLGRTYNSPLHF. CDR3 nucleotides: TGTGCCACCAGCAGAGATCTTGGCAGAACTTATAATTCACCCCTCCACTTT.

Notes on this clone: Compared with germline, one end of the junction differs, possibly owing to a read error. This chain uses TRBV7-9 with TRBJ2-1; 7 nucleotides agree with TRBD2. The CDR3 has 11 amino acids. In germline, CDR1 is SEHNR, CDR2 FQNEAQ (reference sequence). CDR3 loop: CASSIAGEQFF. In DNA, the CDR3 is TGTGCCAGCAGCATAGCGGGTGAGCAGTTCTTC.

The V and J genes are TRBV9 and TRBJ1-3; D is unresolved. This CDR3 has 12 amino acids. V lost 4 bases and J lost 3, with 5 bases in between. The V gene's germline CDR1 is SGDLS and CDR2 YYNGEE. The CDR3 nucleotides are TGTGCCAGCAGCCTTAGTGGAAACACCATATATTTT. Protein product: CASSLSGNTIYF.

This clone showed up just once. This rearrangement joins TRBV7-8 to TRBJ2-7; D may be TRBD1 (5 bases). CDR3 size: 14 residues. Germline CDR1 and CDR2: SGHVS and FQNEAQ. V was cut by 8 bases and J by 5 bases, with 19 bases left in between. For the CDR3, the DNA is TGTGCCAGCCGGAGATATGACAGTTTGCACGAGCAGTACTTC. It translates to CASRRYDSLHEQYF.

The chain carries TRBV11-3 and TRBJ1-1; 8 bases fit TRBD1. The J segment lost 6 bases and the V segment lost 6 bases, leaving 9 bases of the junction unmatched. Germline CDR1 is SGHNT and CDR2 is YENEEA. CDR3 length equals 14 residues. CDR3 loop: CASRNKDRASEAFF. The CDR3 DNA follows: TGTGCCAGCAGAAACAAGGACAGGGCTTCTGAAGCTTTCTTT.

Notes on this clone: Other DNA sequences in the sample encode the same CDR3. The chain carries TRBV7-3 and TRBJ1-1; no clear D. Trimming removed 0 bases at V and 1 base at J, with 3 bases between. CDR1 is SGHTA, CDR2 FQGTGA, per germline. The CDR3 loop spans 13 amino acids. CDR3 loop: CASSLTANTEAFF. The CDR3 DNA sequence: TGTGCCAGCAGCTTAACCGCGAACACTGAAGCTTTCTTT.

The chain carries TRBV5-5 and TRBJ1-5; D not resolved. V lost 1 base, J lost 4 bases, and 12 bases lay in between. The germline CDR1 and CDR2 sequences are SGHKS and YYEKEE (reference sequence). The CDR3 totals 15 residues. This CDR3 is CASSLRPLPNQPQHF. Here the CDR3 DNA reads TGTGCCAGCAGCTTGAGGCCACTTCCTAATCAGCCCCAGCATTTT.

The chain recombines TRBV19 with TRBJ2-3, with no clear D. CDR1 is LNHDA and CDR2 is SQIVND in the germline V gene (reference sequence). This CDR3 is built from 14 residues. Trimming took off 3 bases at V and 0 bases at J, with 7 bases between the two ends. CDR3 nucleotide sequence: TGTGCCAGTAGTATGCAGCCGAGCACAGATACGCAGTATTTT. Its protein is CASSMQPSTDTQYF.

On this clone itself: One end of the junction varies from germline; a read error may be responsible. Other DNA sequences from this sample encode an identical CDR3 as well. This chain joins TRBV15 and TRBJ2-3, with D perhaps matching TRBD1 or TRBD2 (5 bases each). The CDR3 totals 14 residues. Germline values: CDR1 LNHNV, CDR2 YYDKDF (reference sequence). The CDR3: CATSRGDLTDTQYF. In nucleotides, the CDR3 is TGTGCCACCAGTAGAGGGGACCTCACAGATACGCAGTATTTT.

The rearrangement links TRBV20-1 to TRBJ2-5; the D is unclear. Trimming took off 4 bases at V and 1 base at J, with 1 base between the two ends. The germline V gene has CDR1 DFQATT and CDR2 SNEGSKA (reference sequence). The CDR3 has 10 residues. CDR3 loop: CSATQETQYF. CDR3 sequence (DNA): TGCAGTGCTACCCAAGAGACCCAGTACTTC.

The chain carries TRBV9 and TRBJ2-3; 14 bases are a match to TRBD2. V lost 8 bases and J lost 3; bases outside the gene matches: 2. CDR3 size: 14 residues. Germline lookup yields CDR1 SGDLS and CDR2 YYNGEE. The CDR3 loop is CASGLAGGTDTQYF. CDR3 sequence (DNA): TGTGCCAGTGGACTAGCGGGGGGAACAGATACGCAGTATTTT.

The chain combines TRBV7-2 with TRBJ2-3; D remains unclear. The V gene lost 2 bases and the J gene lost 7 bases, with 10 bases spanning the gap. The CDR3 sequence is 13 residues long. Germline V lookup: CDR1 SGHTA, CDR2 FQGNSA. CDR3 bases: TGTGCCAGCAGCTTAAGGTCAACTAATACGCAGTATTTT. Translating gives CASSLRSTNTQYF.

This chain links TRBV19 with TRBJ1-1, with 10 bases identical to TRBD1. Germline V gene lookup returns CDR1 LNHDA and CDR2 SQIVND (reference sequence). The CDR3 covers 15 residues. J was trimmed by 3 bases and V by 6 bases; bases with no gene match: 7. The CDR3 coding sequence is TGTGCCAGTAGACATATCGGGACAGGGGACACTGAAGCTTTCTTT. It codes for CASRHIGTGDTEAFF.

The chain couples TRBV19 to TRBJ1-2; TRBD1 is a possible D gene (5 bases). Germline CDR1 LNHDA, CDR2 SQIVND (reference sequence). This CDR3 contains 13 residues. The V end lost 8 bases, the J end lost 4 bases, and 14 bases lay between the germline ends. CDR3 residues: CASSGTYFYGYTF. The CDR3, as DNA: TGTGCCAGTTCCGGGACTTACTTCTATGGCTACACCTTC.

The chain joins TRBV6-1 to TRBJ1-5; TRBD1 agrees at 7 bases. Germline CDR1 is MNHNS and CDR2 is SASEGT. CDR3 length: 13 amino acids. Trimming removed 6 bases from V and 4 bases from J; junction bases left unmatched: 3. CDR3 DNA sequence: TGTGCCAGCAGCGTGGGACAGAATCAGCCCCAGCATTTT. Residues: CASSVGQNQPQHF.

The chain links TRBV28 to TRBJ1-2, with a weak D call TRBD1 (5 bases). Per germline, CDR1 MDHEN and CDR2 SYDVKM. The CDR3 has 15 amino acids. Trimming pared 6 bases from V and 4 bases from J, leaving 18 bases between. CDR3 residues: CASSRGDAGGYGYTF. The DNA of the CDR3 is TGTGCCAGCAGCCGAGGGGACGCGGGTGGCTATGGCTACACCTTC.

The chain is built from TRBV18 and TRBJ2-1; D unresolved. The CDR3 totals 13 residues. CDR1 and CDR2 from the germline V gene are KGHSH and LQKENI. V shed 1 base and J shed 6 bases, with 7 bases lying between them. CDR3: CASSPLTANEQFF. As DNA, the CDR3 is TGTGCCAGCTCACCACTTACAGCCAATGAGCAGTTCTTC.

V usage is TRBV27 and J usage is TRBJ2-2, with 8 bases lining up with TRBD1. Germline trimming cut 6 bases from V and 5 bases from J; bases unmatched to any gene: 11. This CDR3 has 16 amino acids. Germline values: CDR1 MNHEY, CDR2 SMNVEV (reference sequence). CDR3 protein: CASSYYGQGGTGELFF. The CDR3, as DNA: TGTGCCAGCAGCTACTATGGACAGGGCGGAACCGGGGAGCTGTTTTTT.

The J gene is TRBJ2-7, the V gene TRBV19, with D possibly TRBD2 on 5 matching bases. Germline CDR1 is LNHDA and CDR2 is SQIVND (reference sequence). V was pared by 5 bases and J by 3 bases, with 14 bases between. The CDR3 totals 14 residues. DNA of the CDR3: TGTGCCAGTAGTCAAGGAGGCAGGCTCTACGAGCAGTACTTC. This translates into CASSQGGRLYEQYF. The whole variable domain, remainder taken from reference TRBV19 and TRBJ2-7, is DGGITQSPKYLFRKEGQNVTLSCEQNLNHDAMYWYRQDPGQGLRLIYYSQIVNDFQKGDIAEGYSVSREKKESFPLTVTSAQKNPTAFYLCASSQGGRLYEQYFGPGTRLTVT.